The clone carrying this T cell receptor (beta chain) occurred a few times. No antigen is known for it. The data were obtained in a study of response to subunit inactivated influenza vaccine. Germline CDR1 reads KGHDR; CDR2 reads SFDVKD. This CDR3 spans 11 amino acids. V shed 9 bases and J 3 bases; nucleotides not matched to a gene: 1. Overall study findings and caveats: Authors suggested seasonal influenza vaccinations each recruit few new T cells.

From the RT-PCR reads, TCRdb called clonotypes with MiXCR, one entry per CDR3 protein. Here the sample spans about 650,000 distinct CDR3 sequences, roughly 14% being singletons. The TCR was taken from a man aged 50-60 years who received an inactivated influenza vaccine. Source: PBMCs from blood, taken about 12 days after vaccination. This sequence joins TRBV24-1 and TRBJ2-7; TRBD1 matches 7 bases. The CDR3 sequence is CATGDSYEQYF. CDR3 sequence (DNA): TGTGCCACCGGGGACAGCTACGAGCAGTACTTC.